Listed below are T cell receptor beta chains from one sample, sequenced in a study of blood T cell repertoires in COVID-19. TCRdb's copy holds only in-frame clones and misses some; the assay was immunoSEQ multiplex PCR. The sample shows under 300,000 clones, just under 85% of them seen only once. The specimen sequenced was peripheral blood. These receptors were obtained from an older woman with active or convalescent COVID-19. Both conserved end residues are part of each CDR3. A D gene is named only where the DNA matches it firmly. Where a row states a size, it is once, few, many or the class of an expanded clone; other rows omit it.

j_call | v_call | clone_size | d_call | cdr3_nt | cdr3_aa
TRBJ2-1 | TRBV7-9 | NA | TRBD2 | TGTGCCAGCAGCTTGGGGGGGATCGACAATGAGCAGTTCTTC | CASSLGGIDNEQFF
TRBJ2-1 | TRBV11-1 | NA | NA | TGTGCCAGCAGCCCCCCTGGACTATCAGGGAATGAGCAGTTCTTC | CASSPPGLSGNEQFF
TRBJ1-5 | TRBV5-1 | NA | TRBD1 | TGCGCCAGCAGCTTGGAGTGGGGGGCGGACAGGGCCATTAGCAATCAGCCCCAGCATTTT | CASSLEWGADRAISNQPQHF
TRBJ2-5 | TRBV27 | NA | TRBD1 | TGTGCCAGCAGTACCGGACAGGGGGAGACCCAGTACTTC | CASSTGQGETQYF
TRBJ2-2 | TRBV7-6 | NA | NA | TGTGCCAGCAGCCCGCAGGTCACCGGGGAGCTGTTTTTT | CASSPQVTGELFF
TRBJ1-4 | TRBV27 | NA | TRBD1 | TGTGCCAGCAGACAGGGGACCCCTAATGAAAAACTGTTTTTT | CASRQGTPNEKLFF
TRBJ2-1 | TRBV27 | NA | NA | TGTGCCAGCAGTTTACGCGGGGTTAGCTCCTACAATGAGCAGTTCTTC | CASSLRGVSSYNEQFF
TRBJ2-2 | TRBV3-1/TRBV3-2 | few | TRBD2 | TGTGCCAGCAGCCAAGGGATTGCGGGGGTGAACACCGGGGAGCTGTTTTTT | CASSQGIAGVNTGELFF
TRBJ2-1 | TRBV5-4 | NA | NA | TGTGCCAGCAGCCGTCGGTGGGGGCAGGCCTACAATGAGCAGTTCTTC | CASSRRWGQAYNEQFF
TRBJ2-7 | TRBV4-1 | NA | NA | TGCGCCAGCAGCCAAGTGGGCAGCTCCTACGAGCAGTACTTC | CASSQVGSSYEQYF
TRBJ2-1 | TRBV29-1 | NA | TRBD2 | TGCAGCGTTGCGACGGGGGGGGTTTATGAGCAGTTCTTC | CSVATGGVYEQFF
TRBJ2-5 | TRBV2 | NA | NA | TGTGCCAGCAGCGCCGGAGGGACCCAGTACTTC | CASSAGGTQYF
TRBJ1-2 | TRBV21-1 | NA | NA | TGTGCCAGCAGCAAAGCGGGGTTCGATTGGGAGCAGGCGCTGTATGGCTACACCTTC | CASSKAGFDWEQALYGYTF
TRBJ1-2 | TRBV3-1/TRBV3-2 | once | NA | TGTGCCAGCAGCCCCACGACAGGAACCGGCTATGGCTACACCTTC | CASSPTTGTGYGYTF
TRBJ2-5 | TRBV5-1 | NA | TRBD2 | TGCGCCAGCACCCGGCGAGCTACTAGCGGGGGGGAAGAGACCCAGTACTTC | CASTRRATSGGEETQYF